This T cell receptor (beta chain) was recorded in a study of tissue T cells after allogeneic stem cell transplantation. Some clones are missing from TCRdb's copy, which holds only in-frame ones; the method was immunoSEQ multiplex PCR. The sample yields some 2,000 clones, 49% seen once. Time point here: mouse harvest day 14 after allogeneic transplant. Mouse grafts combined 10^7 T-cell-depleted bone marrow cells with 10^6 splenic CD5+ T cells. The germline V gene encodes CDR1 NSHNY and CDR2 SYGAGN. V was cut by 3 bases and J by 1 base, with 10 bases left in between. This CDR3 contains 14 residues. Comments on this clone: Gene and germline names: mouse. The sequence runs out 1 residue before the end of the CDR3; the remainder is reconstructed from the germline J gene.

The chain has TRBV13-1 and TRBJ1-1; weak D call: TRBD1 (6 bases). This receptor was taken from a female BALB/c mouse given C57BL/6 T cells with graft-versus-host disease after an allogeneic hematopoietic cell transplant. What was sequenced was liver tissue. The CDR3 DNA, read in part, is TGTGCCAGCAGTGCCCGGGACAAAAACACAGAAGTCTTC. This sequence encodes CASSARDKNTEVF. The full CDR3 reads CASSARDKNTEVFF.